The entry that follows covers one T cell receptor (beta chain) sequence. CDR3 length equals 13 residues. Multiplex touch-down PCR amplified TRB using TRB-A and TRB-B pools in one tube. Reprocessing the multiplex PCR reads, TCRdb reports a single entry for every CDR3 protein and omits DNA. This sample's table has 7,000 or so distinct CDR3 sequences. This record comes from a study of T cell clusters in autoimmune cytopenias. TRB amplification used roughly 250 ng of peripheral blood genomic DNA. In addition, the sample was reused for a study of T cell repertoires in aging, cancer and after chemotherapy.

V gene TRBV12-3 or TRBV12-4 combines with J gene TRBJ1-5; TCRdb calls TRBD1, which cannot be checked without DNA. The TCR was taken from a human donor in good health. Sequencing was done on a sample of peripheral blood. CDR3 loop: CASSTGEGQPQHF.